Reported below is one T cell receptor (beta chain). The data originate from a study of OX40 agonist ivuxolimab in advanced cancers. The V and J ends lost 3 bases and 2 bases respectively, with 7 bases between them. Germline-derived CDR1 and CDR2 are KGHSH and LQKENI. This CDR3 is built from 14 residues. Clones were sequenced by immunoSEQ multiplex PCR, and TCRdb holds only the in-frame ones, with some missing. Here the sample spans 70,000 or so clones, more than 80% being singletons. The sequence was collected from an adult with an advanced solid tumor such as melanoma, head and neck, liver or kidney cancer. This material consisted of CD4+ or CD8+ T cells sorted from blood, taken in a trial of the OX40 agonist ivuxolimab. The rearrangement links TRBV18 to TRBJ2-2; D not certain. In nucleotides, the CDR3 is TGTGCCAGCTCACCCGAAATTAACACCGGGGAGCTGTTTTTT. Its translation: CASSPEINTGELFF. The full variable domain, in which reference TRBV18 and TRBJ2-2 provide the parts outside the CDR3, is NAGVMQNPRHLVRRRGQEARLRCSPMKGHSHVYWYRQLPEEGLKFMVYLQKENIIDESGMPKERFSAEFPKEGPSILRIQQVVRGDSAAYFCASSPEINTGELFFGEGSRLTVL.